This record covers a single T cell receptor (beta chain). No antigen is known for it. Per-nucleotide qualities are absent, and no much larger clonotype sits a single base away. The entry originates in a study of CD8+CD57+ T cells in acquired aplastic anemia (dated by TCRdb to about 2018). Background for the entire study: On average, sorted CD4+ and CD8+ cells yielded around 3.5 ug of extracted DNA, with a range of about 0.17 to 27.4 ug. Mean read counts for healthy donor samples were approximately 10 million for CD4+ cells and roughly 12 million for CD8+ cells. Paper-wide results and their limitations: Although some 28 CD8+ CDR3 sequences were shared by patients and controls, these sequences appeared highly expressed in patients and within the immunodominant clones of patients. No significant difference in CD8+ Simpson's diversity was found between patients and healthy controls (P=0.060).

From the germline V gene (reference sequence), CDR1 is GTSNPN and CDR2 is SVGIG. Germline trimming amounts to 0 bases on V and 8 bases on J, with 8 as the count of junction bases outside the gene matches. There are 15 amino acids in the CDR3, from cysteine to phenylalanine inclusive. Only CDR3 DNA is held: 45 bases, read in frame from base 1. Profiling of TCR beta VDJ combinations and CDR3 sequences used genomic DNA as the template. An Illumina HiSeq 2000 was the platform used for TCR repertoire sequencing. Per the authors' processing: TRBV/TRBJ rearrangement plots, CDR3 size and DJ length profiles, and Simpson's diversity index were used to evaluate the repertoires. The immunodominant clone was defined as the most abundant DNA sequence in deep sequencing data. CDR3 amino acid sequences were checked for sharing between subjects and were compared against published repertoires and the VDJdb database. TCRdb applied fastp at Q25 and MiXCR to the public reads, then kept only in-frame beta chains. Each record represents a unique CDR3 protein, reported with the most common genes and DNA among its rows. TCRdb's processing, not the authors' own work, is the source of the V and J calls. Here the sample has about 170,000 distinct CDR3 sequences; 55% to 75% occur a single time. Together, the top ten hold under 60% of the sample.

In this study, sorted CD4+ and CD8+ T cells from the blood of healthy subjects and of severe aplastic anemia patients had their TCR repertoires deep-sequenced. Ficoll-Paque density gradient centrifugation was used to isolate peripheral blood mononuclear cells. Before DNA extraction, CD4+ and CD8+ T cells were sorted by FACS or by magnetic beads. Material for sequencing was sorted CD4+, CD8+, or CD8+CD57+ T cells (not recorded which) from PBMCs. The TCR comes from a human donor in good health. Here the chain combines TRBV30 and TRBJ2-1; TRBD1 agrees with 9 junctional bases. This receptor has the CDR3 CAWSVLQGARDEQFF. The base sequence is TGTGCCTGGAGTGTACTACAGGGGGCGAGGGATGAGCAGTTCTTC.